The 24 T cell receptor beta chains given below trace back to one sample, sequenced in a study of blood T cell repertoires in COVID-19. Profiling relied on immunoSEQ multiplex PCR, and the TCRdb table lists in-frame clones only, not all of them. The sample carries roughly 200,000 clones, roughly 77% recorded once. Sequencing was done on a sample of peripheral blood. These receptors originate from a woman in her thirties or forties with COVID-19, enrolled during active disease.

The chain employs TRBV27 and TRBJ2-7, with a possible D match to TRBD2 (5 bases). The germline CDR1 and CDR2 sequences are MNHEY and SMNVEV (reference sequence). The germline V and J ends were trimmed by 4 bases and 5 bases, with 15 bases remaining between them. The CDR3 totals 14 residues. CDR3 sequence: CASSSGFGIDEQYF. The CDR3 DNA sequence: TGTGCCAGCAGTTCCGGCTTCGGGATAGACGAGCAGTACTTC.

The chain combines TRBV6-2 or TRBV6-3 with TRBJ2-3; the D gene is possibly TRBD1 (6 bases). Trimming removed 5 bases from V and 3 bases from J, with 12 bases in between. The CDR3 spans 14 residues. From germline, CDR1 is MNHEY and CDR2 SVGEGT. The CDR3 DNA is TGTGCCAGCAGTCCGACAGGCCCAACAGATACGCAGTATTTT. This codes for CASSPTGPTDTQYF.

The V gene is TRBV4-1, the J gene TRBJ2-7; D might be TRBD2 (6 bases). Between the trimmed V and J ends, which lost 2 bases and 3 bases, there was a span of 17 bases. This CDR3 is built from 16 residues. Germline CDR1 is MGHRA and CDR2 is YSYEKL. The CDR3 loop reads CASSQILALASYEQYF. DNA for the CDR3: TGCGCCAGCAGCCAAATCTTGGCCCTAGCGAGCTACGAGCAGTACTTC.

The chain uses TRBV19 and TRBJ2-3; 9 bases match TRBD2. The trim removed 3 bases at V and 0 bases at J, leaving 7 bases unmatched. The CDR3 contains 17 residues. From germline, CDR1 is LNHDA and CDR2 SQIVND (reference sequence). CDR3 sequence reads: CASSIWLAGLSTDTQYF. The DNA for the CDR3 is TGTGCCAGTAGTATCTGGCTAGCGGGACTTAGCACAGATACGCAGTATTTT.

The rearrangement joins TRBV12-3 or TRBV12-4 to TRBJ1-2; 8 bases are shared with TRBD1. V shed 5 bases and J 6 bases; nucleotides not matched to a gene: 5. This CDR3 has 13 amino acids. In DNA form, the CDR3 reads TGTGCCAGCAGTGGACAGGGATTGGATGGCTACACCTTC. This translates into CASSGQGLDGYTF.

The chain uses TRBV30 and TRBJ2-7, with TRBD2 matching over 11 bases. With 1 base clipped from V and 5 bases from J, the junction kept 4 bases outside the gene matches. Germline V gene data show CDR1 as GTSNPN and CDR2 as SVGIG (reference sequence). The CDR3 is made up of 14 amino acids. Here the CDR3 reads CAWSGLAGINEQYF. The CDR3 nucleotides read TGTGCCTGGAGTGGACTAGCGGGAATCAACGAGCAGTACTTC.

The chain joins TRBV7-2 to TRBJ2-4, with 16 positions matching TRBD2. CDR1 is SGHTA and CDR2 is FQGNSA in the germline V gene. CDR3 length: 18 amino acids. The V and J ends lost 4 bases and 6 bases, in that order; junction bases with no gene match: 9. CDR3 amino acids: CASSSLPGLAGGRNIQYF. The CDR3 bases are TGTGCCAGCAGCTCCCTCCCGGGACTAGCGGGGGGGCGAAACATTCAGTACTTC.

The CDR3 DNA follows: TGCGCCAGCAGCTTGGCTAGGGGCAGGAAAGAAGAGACCCAGTACTTC. Translated, it gives CASSLARGRKEETQYF. The rearrangement links TRBV5-1 to TRBJ2-5, with D perhaps matching TRBD1 (5 bases). Trimming pared 0 bases from V and 3 bases from J, leaving 15 bases between. Germline V gene lookup returns CDR1 SGHRS and CDR2 YFSETQ. CDR3 length equals 16 residues. The full variable domain, completed using reference TRBV5-1 and TRBJ2-5, is KAGVTQTPRYLIKTRGQQVTLSCSPISGHRSVSWYQQTPGQGLQFLFEYFSETQRNKGNFPGRFSGRQFSNSRSEMNVSTLELGDSALYLCASSLARGRKEETQYFGPGTRLLVL.

This clone was picked up a small number of times. The chain joins TRBV6-4 to TRBJ1-3; TRBD1 might be the D (5 bases). The CDR3 is 15 residues long. The V and J ends lost 2 bases and 2 bases respectively, with 10 bases between them. Germline CDR1 and CDR2: MRHNA and SNTAGT. CDR3 bases: TGTGCCAGCAGTGACCGGGCAGGGACTGGAAACACCATATATTTT. Protein sequence: CASSDRAGTGNTIYF.

The chain joins TRBV21-1 to TRBJ1-1. TRBV21-1 is assigned pseudogene status. The CDR3 runs to 15 residues. The CDR3 spells CASSKELEMNTEAFF. CDR3 nucleotide sequence: TGTGCCAGCAGCAAAGAGTTGGAGATGAACACTGAAGCTTTCTTT.

V usage is TRBV11-2 and J usage is TRBJ2-5; 7 bases agree with TRBD2. This CDR3 region has 14 residues. Germline CDR1 SGHAT, CDR2 FQNNGV. The ends lost 5 bases at V and 2 bases at J; junction bases unmatched: 5. The CDR3 loop reads CASSPGRGQETQYF. CDR3 coding DNA: TGTGCCAGCAGCCCCGGGCGGGGGCAAGAGACCCAGTACTTC.

The chain couples TRBV29-1 to TRBJ2-3; TRBD2 matches at 12 bases. The length of the CDR3 is 18 residues. The trim removed 1 base at V and 6 bases at J, leaving 14 bases unmatched. Germline-derived CDR1 and CDR2 are SQVTM and ANQGSEA. CDR3 nucleotides: TGCAGCGTTGAAGGTTGGCTAGCGGGAGGGCTTCGGAGGGATACGCAGTATTTT. This encodes CSVEGWLAGGLRRDTQYF.

This clone was observed a handful of times. This sequence joins TRBV3-1 (or the pseudogene TRBV3-2) and TRBJ1-1, with a weak D call TRBD1 (5 bases). V was trimmed by 6 bases and J by 3 bases, leaving 5 bases between them. This CDR3 spans 11 amino acids. Germline V gene data show CDR1 as LGHDT and CDR2 as YNNKEL (reference sequence). The CDR3 protein is CASRGDTEAFF. CDR3 sequence (DNA): TGTGCCAGCAGAGGGGACACTGAAGCTTTCTTT.

The V gene is TRBV2, the J gene TRBJ2-7; TRBD1 might be the D (6 bases). The germline V gene encodes CDR1 SNHLY and CDR2 FYNNEI. This CDR3 has 13 amino acids. V lost 3 bases and J 8 bases, leaving 14 bases between the germline ends. The CDR3 spells CASSDRGTPKQYF. CDR3 sequence (DNA): TGTGCCAGCAGTGACAGGGGTACCCCTAAGCAGTACTTC.

This chain joins TRBV6-1 and TRBJ1-4; D is perhaps TRBD1 (6 bases). The CDR3 is made up of 13 amino acids. The germline V gene has CDR1 MNHNS and CDR2 SASEGT. V was trimmed by 3 bases and J by 7 bases, leaving 9 bases between them. The CDR3 DNA sequence: TGTGCCAGCAGTGACGGACAGACTGAAAAACTGTTTTTT. Encoded protein: CASSDGQTEKLFF.

This clone was seen only once. The V call is TRBV29-1, the J call TRBJ2-5; 7 nucleotides match TRBD2. CDR1 and CDR2 (germline): SQVTM, ANQGSEA. The CDR3 contains 14 residues. With 5 bases clipped from V and 5 bases from J, the junction kept 11 bases outside the gene matches. CDR3 loop: CSVSGGGNSETQYF. CDR3 DNA sequence: TGCAGCGTTAGTGGGGGGGGAAATTCTGAGACCCAGTACTTC.

This sequence joins TRBV6-6 and TRBJ1-5; TRBD1 aligns across 8 bases. Looked up from germline, CDR1 is MNHNY and CDR2 is SVGAGI (reference sequence). The CDR3 consists of 15 residues. J gave up 0 bases and V 5 bases, and 3 bases lay outside the gene matches. This CDR3 is CASSQGAISNQPQHF. The DNA of the CDR3 is TGTGCCAGCAGTCAGGGGGCGATTAGCAATCAGCCCCAGCATTTT.

This clone occurred once. V and J are TRBV6-1 and TRBJ2-2; 7 nucleotides agree with TRBD2. This CDR3 region has 18 residues. The germline V gene has CDR1 MNHNS and CDR2 SASEGT. V lost 0 bases, J lost 6 bases, and 13 bases stayed unmatched. CDR3 region: CASSEAAGGWVSSGELFF. The CDR3 DNA reads TGTGCCAGCAGTGAAGCGGCCGGGGGGTGGGTTTCATCCGGGGAGCTGTTTTTT.

The chain links TRBV7-2 to TRBJ2-1, with D perhaps matching TRBD2 (6 bases). The CDR3 has 12 residues. Trimming took off 5 bases at V and 11 bases at J, with 13 bases between the two ends. CDR1 SGHTA and CDR2 FQGNSA come from the germline V gene. CDR3 region: CASSLWDLQQFF. The CDR3 DNA reads TGTGCCAGCAGCCTTTGGGACTTACAGCAGTTCTTC. Filled out from reference TRBV7-2 and TRBJ2-1, the complete variable domain reads GAGVSQSPSNKVTEKGKDVELRCDPISGHTALYWYRQSLGQGLEFLIYFQGNSAPDKSGLPSDRFSAERTGGSVSTLTIQRTQQEDSAVYLCASSLWDLQQFFGPGTRLTVL.

V and J are TRBV5-4 and TRBJ2-2; 14 bases fit TRBD2. The germline V gene has CDR1 SGHNT and CDR2 YYREEE (reference sequence). The CDR3 has 17 amino acids. V lost 4 bases, J lost 7 bases, and 9 bases stayed unmatched. CDR3 coding DNA: TGTGCCAGCAGCCGACTAGCGGGAGGGGTCTATAGCGGGGAGCTGTTTTTT. It translates to CASSRLAGGVYSGELFF.

The chain couples TRBV6-5 to TRBJ1-5; a possible D gene is TRBD1 (5 bases). Trimming stripped 6 bases from V and 6 bases from J, with 15 bases between. Germline V gene data show CDR1 as MNHEY and CDR2 as SVGAGI. This CDR3 is 14 amino acids long. The CDR3 sequence: CASRAAGVGQPQHF. Here the CDR3 DNA reads TGTGCCAGCAGGGCCGCGGGGGTCGGTCAGCCCCAGCATTTT.

The J gene is TRBJ2-7, the V gene TRBV15, with 8 positions matching TRBD2. With 5 bases clipped from V and 4 bases from J, the junction kept 10 bases outside the gene matches. This CDR3 contains 15 residues. Looked up from germline, CDR1 is LNHNV and CDR2 is YYDKDF (reference sequence). The CDR3 nucleotides are TGTGCCACCAGCCCGAGGCCAGCGGGGGAGTACGAGCAGTACTTC. Translation gives CATSPRPAGEYEQYF.

There are a few counts of this clone. V usage is TRBV11-2 and J usage is TRBJ2-4, with D perhaps TRBD2 (5 bases). The germline gives CDR1 SGHAT, CDR2 FQNNGV. V was pared by 6 bases and J by 8 bases, with 8 bases between. The CDR3 totals 11 residues. DNA of the CDR3: TGTGCCAGCAGAGAGGGCGACATTCAGTACTTC. This codes for CASREGDIQYF.

This chain connects TRBV19 to TRBJ2-5; TRBD1 is a possible D gene (6 bases). The CDR3 is 17 amino acids. CDR1 is LNHDA, CDR2 SQIVND, per germline (reference sequence). V lost 5 bases and J 3 bases, leaving 22 bases between the germline ends. The CDR3 loop is CASSPRALQGPKETQYF. In DNA form, the CDR3 reads TGTGCCAGTAGTCCCCGCGCCCTACAGGGCCCTAAAGAGACCCAGTACTTC.